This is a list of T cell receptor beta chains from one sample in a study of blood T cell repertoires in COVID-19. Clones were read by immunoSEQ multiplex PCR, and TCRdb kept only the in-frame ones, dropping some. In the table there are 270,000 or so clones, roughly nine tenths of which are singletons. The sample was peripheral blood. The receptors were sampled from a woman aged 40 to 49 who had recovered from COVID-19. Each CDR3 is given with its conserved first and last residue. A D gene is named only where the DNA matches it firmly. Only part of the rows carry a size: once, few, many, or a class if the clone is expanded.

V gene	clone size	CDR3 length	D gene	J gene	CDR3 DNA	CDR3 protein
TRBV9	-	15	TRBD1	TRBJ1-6	TGTGCCAGCAGCTCGGGGACAGGGGATCATTCACCCCTCCACTTT	CASSSGTGDHSPLHF
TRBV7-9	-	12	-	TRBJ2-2	TGTGCCAGCAGCTTTTCTCTCGGGGAGCTGTTTTTT	CASSFSLGELFF
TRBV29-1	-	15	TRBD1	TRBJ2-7	TGCAGCGTTGGGGGCCGGGACAGGGTCGGCTACGAGCAGTACTTC	CSVGGRDRVGYEQYF
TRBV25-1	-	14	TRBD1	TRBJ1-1	TGTGCCAGCAGTGCCGACAGGGGCTACACTGAAGCTTTCTTT	CASSADRGYTEAFF
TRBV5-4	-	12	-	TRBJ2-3	TGTGCCAGCAACCAACCAGGAAATACGCAGTATTTT	CASNQPGNTQYF
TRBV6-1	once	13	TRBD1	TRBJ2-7	TGTGCCAGCAGTTGGGACAGTCGCTACGAGCAGTACTTC	CASSWDSRYEQYF
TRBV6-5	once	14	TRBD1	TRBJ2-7	TGTGCCAGCAACGGACAGGGGATCTTCTACGAGCAGTACTTC	CASNGQGIFYEQYF
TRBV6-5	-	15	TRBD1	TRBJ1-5	TGTGCCAGCAGCGGACAGGGGGCATGGAATCAGCCCCAGCATTTT	CASSGQGAWNQPQHF
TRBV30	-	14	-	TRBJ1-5	TGTGCCTGGAGTACGGGATCCATAAATCAGCCCCAGCATTTT	CAWSTGSINQPQHF
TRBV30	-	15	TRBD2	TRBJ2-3	TGTGCCTGCTCGCTAGCGGGAGGGCCCGGAGATACGCAGTATTTT	CACSLAGGPGDTQYF
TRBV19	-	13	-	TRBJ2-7	TGTGCCAGTAGTATGCGGGTTGCCTACGAGCAGTACTTC	CASSMRVAYEQYF
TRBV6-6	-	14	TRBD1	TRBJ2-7	TGTGCCAGCAGCCGGACAGGGGAACGCTACGAGCAGTACTTC	CASSRTGERYEQYF
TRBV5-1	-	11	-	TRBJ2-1	TGCGCCAGCAGGTCGGTTGATGAGCAGTTCTTC	CASRSVDEQFF
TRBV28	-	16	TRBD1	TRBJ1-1	TGTGCCAGCAGTTACCCGGGACAGCTATCGAACACTGAAGCTTTCTTT	CASSYPGQLSNTEAFF
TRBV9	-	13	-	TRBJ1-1	TGTGCCAGCAGCGTAGATCAGGGCGGTGAAGCTTTCTTT	CASSVDQGGEAFF
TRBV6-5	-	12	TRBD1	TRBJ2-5	TGTGCCAGCAGGCGGACAGGGGAGACCCAGTACTTC	CASRRTGETQYF
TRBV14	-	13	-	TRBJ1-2	TGTGCCAGCAGCCAAGGGCAGAACTATGGCTACACCTTC	CASSQGQNYGYTF
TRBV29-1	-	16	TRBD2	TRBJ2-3	TGCAGCGTTGAAGATAGGACTAGCGTCCCAGGGGATACGCAGTATTTT	CSVEDRTSVPGDTQYF
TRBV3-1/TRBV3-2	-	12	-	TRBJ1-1	TGTGCCAGCAGCCGGACAGCCCCTGAAGCTTTCTTT	CASSRTAPEAFF
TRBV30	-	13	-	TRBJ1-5	TGTGCCTGGAACGGCGACGGGAATCAGCCCCAGCATTTT	CAWNGDGNQPQHF
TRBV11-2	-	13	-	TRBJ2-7	TGTGCCAGCAGCTTAGGGACTACCTACGAGCAGTACTTC	CASSLGTTYEQYF
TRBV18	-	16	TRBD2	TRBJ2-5	TGTGCCAGCTCACCCAGCGGGAGGGCCGAAGTTGAGACCCAGTACTTC	CASSPSGRAEVETQYF
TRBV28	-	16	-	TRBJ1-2	TGTGCCAGCAGTGCCCCCTCGGATAGCCTTAACTATGGCTACACCTTC	CASSAPSDSLNYGYTF
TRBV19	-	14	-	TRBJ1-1	TGTGCCAGTAGTATCGTATCAGAGGACACTGAAGCTTTCTTT	CASSIVSEDTEAFF
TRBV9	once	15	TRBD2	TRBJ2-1	TGTGCCAGCAGCCCCCGGGGAGGGCAGTGGAATGAGCAGTTCTTC	CASSPRGGQWNEQFF
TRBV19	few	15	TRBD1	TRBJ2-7	TGTGCCACCGCCCGGGACAGGGACAGCTCCTACGAGCAGTACTTC	CATARDRDSSYEQYF
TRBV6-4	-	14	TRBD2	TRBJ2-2	TGTGCCAGCAGTGTTCTAGCGGGGACCGGGGAGCTGTTTTTT	CASSVLAGTGELFF
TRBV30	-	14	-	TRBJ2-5	TGTGCCTGGAGTGTACCTGGCGTTTCGGGGACCCAGTACTTC	CAWSVPGVSGTQYF
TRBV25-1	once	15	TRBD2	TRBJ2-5	TGTGCCAGCAAATTGACTAGCGGGAAGCCTGAGACCCAGTACTTC	CASKLTSGKPETQYF
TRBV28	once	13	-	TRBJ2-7	TGTGCCAGCAGTCTGGAGGGGAGGTTGGAGCAGTACTTC	CASSLEGRLEQYF
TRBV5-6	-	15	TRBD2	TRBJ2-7	TGTGCCAGCACCCGGGGGGGCGGAACCCCGTACGAGCAGTACTTC	CASTRGGGTPYEQYF
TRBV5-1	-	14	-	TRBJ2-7	TGCGCCAGCAGCTTGGGGGACTGGCCTGGCGAGCAGTACTTC	CASSLGDWPGEQYF
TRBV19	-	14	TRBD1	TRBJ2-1	TGTGCCAGTAGTGTACCGGGACAGAACAATGAGCAGTTCTTC	CASSVPGQNNEQFF
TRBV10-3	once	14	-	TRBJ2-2	TGTGCCATCAGTGGGGGGCTTAACACCGGGGAGCTGTTTTTT	CAISGGLNTGELFF
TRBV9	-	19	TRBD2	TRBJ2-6	TGTGCCAGCAGCGTAGGGGGACTAGGAGGAGACTCTGGGGCCAACGTCCTGACTTTC	CASSVGGLGGDSGANVLTF
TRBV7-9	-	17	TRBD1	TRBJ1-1	TGTGCCAGCAGCCTACTTTGGACAGGGGCGAAAAACACTGAAGCTTTCTTT	CASSLLWTGAKNTEAFF
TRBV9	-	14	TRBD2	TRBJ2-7	TGTGCCAGCAGCGCCGGGACTAGCGTCTACGAGCAGTACTTC	CASSAGTSVYEQYF
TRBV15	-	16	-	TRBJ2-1	TGTGCCACCAGCAGAGGGGTCGGGAGCTCCTACAATGAGCAGTTCTTC	CATSRGVGSSYNEQFF
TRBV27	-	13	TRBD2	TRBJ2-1	TGTGCCAGCAGTTCGCCCGGGACTAGCGGGGGGTTCTTC	CASSSPGTSGGFF
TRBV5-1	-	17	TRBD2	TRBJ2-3	TGCGCCAGCAGCCCCCTAAGGACTAGCGGGAGCACAGATACGCAGTATTTT	CASSPLRTSGSTDTQYF
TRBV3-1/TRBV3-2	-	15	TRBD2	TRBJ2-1	TGTGCCAGCAGCCCAGCTAGCGGGGCCTACAATGAGCAGTTCTTC	CASSPASGAYNEQFF
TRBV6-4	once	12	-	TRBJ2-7	TGTGCCGGAAGGGGCCTGGGGGCCTTGCAGTACTTC	CAGRGLGALQYF
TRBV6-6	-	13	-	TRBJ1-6	TGTGCCAGTCCGTTTCCGGGTAATTCACCCCTCCACTTT	CASPFPGNSPLHF
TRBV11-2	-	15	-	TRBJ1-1	TGTGCCAGCAGCCCCATGGGGGGAGTCGACACTGAAGCTTTCTTT	CASSPMGGVDTEAFF
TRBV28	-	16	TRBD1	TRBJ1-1	TGTGCCAGCAGTTTAGAACAGGGGCCCCGGGGCACTGAAGCTTTCTTT	CASSLEQGPRGTEAFF
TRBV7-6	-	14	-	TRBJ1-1	TGTGCCAGCAGCTTAGGGTCGACAGGCACTGAAGCTTTCTTT	CASSLGSTGTEAFF
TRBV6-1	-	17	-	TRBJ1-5	TGTGCCAGCAGTGAAGGGCCGGACAGTCGGAGCAATCAGCCCCAGCATTTT	CASSEGPDSRSNQPQHF
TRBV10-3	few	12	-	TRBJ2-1	TGTGCCATCAGTGCGGGGGACAATGAGCAGTTCTTC	CAISAGDNEQFF